Listed below are T cell receptor beta chains from one sample, sequenced in a study of T cells expressing NK-cell markers. TCRdb reprocessed the 5' RACE reads, keeping one entry per CDR3 protein, no DNA. The table counts 350,000 to 500,000 distinct CDR3 sequences; 7.3% lies in the top ten. Sequencing was performed on blood T cells: a sorted CD56 or NKG2C T cell subset, CD4+ or CD8+ T cells, or bulk PBMC T cells (not recorded which). These receptors originate from a woman aged 18 to 75 in good health. Each CDR3 is given with its conserved first and last residue.

11	TRBJ2-3	TRBV7-2	CASSSPHTQYF
14	TRBJ2-5	TRBV5-6	CASSPTGGWETQYF
14	TRBJ1-1	TRBV2	CASGLQGAGAEAFF
13	TRBJ1-5	TRBV30	CAWAVKAGEPQHF
13	TRBJ2-7	TRBV6-1	CASSPLEGYEQYF
12	TRBJ2-5	TRBV29-1	CSLAGREETQYF
13	TRBJ2-3	TRBV4-2	CASSQEPRSAQYF
15	TRBJ2-3	TRBV27	CASTPSSGSLDTQYF
13	TRBJ1-5	TRBV5-1	CASSLDNNQPQHF
14	TRBJ1-6	TRBV20-1	CSARDRQGRSPLHF
15	TRBJ1-6	TRBV12-3/TRBV12-4	CASSPGINYNSPLHF
15	TRBJ2-5	TRBV9	CASSVKWGVQETQYF
17	TRBJ1-5	TRBV19	CASSISPAYPPNQPQHF
13	TRBJ2-1	TRBV18	CASSAGPNNEQFF
18	TRBJ2-3	TRBV11-2	CASSLRDPQIYLPDTQYF
14	TRBJ2-1	TRBV19	CASSIPPGGDEQFF
15	TRBJ2-3	TRBV28	CASSLWPGGADTQYF
18	TRBJ2-1	TRBV12-3/TRBV12-4	CASSLPPASTGGHNEQFF
15	TRBJ2-1	TRBV12-3/TRBV12-4	CASSLGTSGGDEQFF
15	TRBJ2-5	TRBV6-2/TRBV6-3	CASSSTTDWGETQYF
14	TRBJ2-4	TRBV19	CASSRTGRENIQYF
13	TRBJ1-1	TRBV7-3	CASSNGHNTEAFF
15	TRBJ1-1	TRBV25-1	CASSDPGQPKPEAFF
14	TRBJ1-1	TRBV6-2/TRBV6-3	CASSQQVGNTEAFF
18	TRBJ1-5	TRBV12-3/TRBV12-4	CASSFRVLLGQGNQPQHF
19	TRBJ2-2	TRBV15	CATSRDPKTGTGFPGELFF
17	TRBJ1-4	TRBV9	CASSAEQGAGRGEKLFF
15	TRBJ2-3	TRBV4-3	CASSQVERGTDTQYF
15	TRBJ2-1	TRBV5-6	CASTSWGSPYNEQFF
14	TRBJ2-5	TRBV19	CASSWKDLQETQYF
16	TRBJ2-3	TRBV5-4	CASSPSGDRVTDTQYF
13	TRBJ1-3	TRBV12-3/TRBV12-4	CASSPSVENTIYF
16	TRBJ2-3	TRBV4-1	CASSREGQGGADTQYF
12	TRBJ1-2	TRBV29-1	CSVQGRNYGYTF
16	TRBJ2-5	TRBV6-2/TRBV6-3	CASRHDRGRVVETQYF
16	TRBJ2-2	TRBV5-1	CASSLKSSKDTGELFF